This T cell receptor beta chain was recorded in a study of cytomegalovirus exposure and HLA in healthy donors. Whole-study context: The 95 to 150 validation repertoires, a later analysis reported, used the same platform as the approximately 650 first-cohort repertoires. Study-wide findings and caveats: Cytomegalovirus association was assigned to about 150 TCR beta chains. In a later analysis, first-cohort TCR clusters were found to tend to co-occur in the 130 or so validation repertoires. In vitro assays verified that three CMV-associated chains recognized CMV antigens specifically.

Germline CDR1 and CDR2: MNHNS and SASEGT. Trimming at V came to 3 bases and at J to 4 bases, leaving 7 bases not matched to a gene. There are 15 residues in the CDR3. Worth noting for this clone: Its target is not known.

Generated by immunoSEQ multiplex PCR, the TCRdb table keeps only in-frame clones and is missing some. The table lists 150,000 or so clones, just under 85% of them singletons. The rearrangement links TRBV6-1 to TRBJ2-7; TRBD2 matches at 9 bases. Sequencing was performed on PBMCs. The origin of this receptor is a young man in good health and CMV-seropositive. CDR3 loop: CASSERLAGSYEQYF. The CDR3 DNA follows: TGTGCCAGCAGTGAGCGGCTAGCGGGGTCGTACGAGCAGTACTTC.